These 15 T cell receptor beta chains came from one sample sequenced in a study of follicular helper T cells after annual influenza vaccination. Repertoires were generated with immunoSEQ multiplex PCR, while TCRdb's copy carries only in-frame clones and drops some. This table has approximately 9,600 clones, around 81% appearing once. Indicated time point: 2014-2015 season, 7 days after vaccination. Sample: CXCR5- memory CD4+ T cells sorted from blood, taken 7 days after influenza vaccination. The receptor source for this set is an adult who received the influenza vaccine.

Here the CDR3 reads CASSVGQASPQHF. Written as DNA, the CDR3 is TGTGCCAGCAGCGTGGGACAGGCCTCGCCCCAGCATTTT. This chain links TRBV7-2 with TRBJ1-5; 8 nucleotides align to TRBD1. Trimming removed 5 bases from V and 9 bases from J; junction bases left unmatched: 6. Germline CDR1 is SGHTA and CDR2 is FQGNSA. The CDR3 covers 13 residues. Filled out from reference TRBV7-2 and TRBJ1-5, the complete variable domain reads GAGVSQSPSNKVTEKGKDVELRCDPISGHTALYWYRQSLGQGLEFLIYFQGNSAPDKSGLPSDRFSAERTGGSVSTLTIQRTQQEDSAVYLCASSVGQASPQHFGDGTRLSIL.

The CDR3 spells CASREQGTEAFF. CDR3 nucleotide sequence: TGTGCCAGCAGGGAACAGGGCACTGAAGCTTTCTTT. This chain links TRBV2 with TRBJ1-1, with D possibly TRBD1 on 6 matching bases. V gave up 6 bases and J gave up 4 bases, with 9 bases separating them. The CDR3 runs to 12 residues. Germline CDR1 reads SNHLY; CDR2 reads FYNNEI.

V and J are TRBV11-2 and TRBJ1-3; 7 bases fit TRBD1. Trimming cost V 4 bases and J 0 bases; bases outside gene matches: 6. From germline, CDR1 is SGHAT and CDR2 FQNNGV. The CDR3 runs to 16 residues. The chain's CDR3 is CASSSRTGASGNTIYF. CDR3 bases: TGTGCCAGCAGCTCTCGTACAGGGGCCTCTGGAAACACCATATATTTT.

This clone was found a few times. The genes are TRBV5-4 and TRBJ2-5, with 9 bases fitting TRBD1. This CDR3 comprises 15 residues. Unmatched junction bases numbered 9, after V lost 4 bases and J lost 5 bases. Looked up from germline, CDR1 is SGHNT and CDR2 is YYREEE (reference sequence). The CDR3 loop is CASSLPGQGRETQYF. For the CDR3, the DNA is TGTGCCAGCAGCCTCCCGGGACAGGGTCGGGAGACCCAGTACTTC.

This clone was counted once. CDR3 sequence: CASSPVGANTGELFF. The CDR3 nucleotides read TGTGCCAGCAGCCCTGTGGGGGCGAACACCGGGGAGCTGTTTTTT. This rearrangement joins TRBV7-2 to TRBJ2-2, with D perhaps assigned TRBD1 or TRBD2 (5 bases each). The CDR3 extends over 15 amino acids. V was shortened by 5 bases and J by 0 bases, with 10 bases between the two germline ends. Germline CDR1 SGHTA, CDR2 FQGNSA.

The chain joins TRBV2 to TRBJ1-5; a possible D gene is TRBD1 (6 bases). Per the germline V gene, CDR1 is SNHLY and CDR2 is FYNNEI. With 6 bases removed from V and 3 bases from J, the gap between germline ends came to 15 bases. The CDR3 consists of 15 residues. The CDR3 loop is CASRELTGTNQPQHF. The CDR3 DNA reads TGTGCCAGCAGGGAATTAACAGGGACCAATCAGCCCCAGCATTTT.

The chain uses TRBV6-4 and TRBJ1-1; TRBD1 is a possible D gene (5 bases). This CDR3 has 15 amino acids. The V gene lost 2 bases and the J gene lost 6 bases, with 16 bases spanning the gap. CDR1 MRHNA and CDR2 SNTAGT come from the germline V gene. DNA for the CDR3: TGTGCCAGCAGTGACCGACGGCAGGGAGGATCTGAAGCTTTCTTT. Encoded protein: CASSDRRQGGSEAFF.

V gene TRBV18 combines with J gene TRBJ2-2; D is ambiguous. Germline CDR1 is KGHSH and CDR2 is LQKENI. Trimming cost V 0 bases and J 1 base, with 6 bases left between them. The CDR3 totals 15 residues. CDR3: CASSPPGMNTGELFF. CDR3 DNA: TGTGCCAGCTCACCACCAGGAATGAACACCGGGGAGCTGTTTTTT.

The V call is TRBV30, the J call TRBJ2-3; D is unresolved. The CDR3 runs to 14 residues. In germline, CDR1 is GTSNPN, CDR2 SVGIG (reference sequence). The germline V and J ends were trimmed by 3 bases and 0 bases, with 10 bases remaining between them. CDR3 sequence (DNA): TGTGCCTGGAGAATCGACACTAGCACAGATACGCAGTATTTT. It translates to CAWRIDTSTDTQYF.

This clone occurred a few times. J is TRBJ2-7 and V is TRBV7-2, with 8 bases identical to TRBD2. The CDR3 is made up of 14 amino acids. V gave up 3 bases and J gave up 3 bases; unmatched junction bases: 4. Germline CDR1 SGHTA, CDR2 FQGNSA. The CDR3 nucleotides are TGTGCCAGCAGCTTGGTCGGGGGGGACTACGAGCAGTACTTC. It is translated as CASSLVGGDYEQYF.

The chain is built from TRBV10-3 and TRBJ2-7; 13 bases are shared with TRBD2. V dropped 5 bases and J dropped 0; count of bases not matched to a gene: 10. This CDR3 comprises 18 residues. Germline V gene sequence: CDR1 ENHRY, CDR2 SYGVKD. The CDR3 sequence: CAISQVLAGGPSSYEQYF. The CDR3 region has the DNA TGTGCCATCAGTCAGGTACTAGCGGGAGGGCCCAGCTCCTACGAGCAGTACTTC.

The chain recombines TRBV4-1 with TRBJ1-6, with 8 bases that match TRBD1. The trim removed 0 bases at V and 12 bases at J, leaving 7 bases unmatched. Germline CDR1 MGHRA, CDR2 YSYEKL. This CDR3 region has 15 residues. CDR3 protein: CASSQEPGGWRPLHF. In DNA form, the CDR3 reads TGCGCCAGCAGCCAAGAACCAGGGGGCTGGCGACCCCTCCACTTT.

The chain uses TRBV5-1 and TRBJ1-1, with 7 bases lining up with TRBD1. Per germline, CDR1 SGHRS and CDR2 YFSETQ. This CDR3 is 13 amino acids long. Trimming removed 5 bases from V and 3 bases from J; junction bases left unmatched: 4. The CDR3 protein is CASSKGADTEAFF. The CDR3 DNA reads as TGCGCCAGCAGTAAGGGGGCTGACACTGAAGCTTTCTTT.

The chain uses TRBV6-5 and TRBJ1-4; 7 bases align to TRBD1. Germline lookup yields CDR1 MNHEY and CDR2 SVGAGI. V lost 2 bases to trimming and J lost 7 bases; unmatched junction nucleotides: 7. The CDR3 totals 15 residues. Written as DNA, the CDR3 is TGTGCCAGCAGTTACAAGGCCGGGACAGCTGAAAAACTGTTTTTT. It specifies CASSYKAGTAEKLFF.

The chain joins TRBV2 to TRBJ1-2; perhaps TRBD1 as D (6 bases). The CDR3 totals 14 residues. Looked up from germline, CDR1 is SNHLY and CDR2 is FYNNEI. Trimming stripped 2 bases from V and 4 bases from J, with 11 bases between. DNA for the CDR3: TGTGCCAGCAGTGAAAGGGTCAGGGGCTATGGCTACACCTTC. Encoded protein: CASSERVRGYGYTF.